Each of the 21 T cell receptor beta chains below was sequenced from the same sample in a study of OX40 agonist ivuxolimab in advanced cancers. Clones were read by immunoSEQ multiplex PCR, and TCRdb kept only the in-frame ones, dropping some. Seen here are 75,000 to 100,000 clones, more than 90% observed once, and the top ten hold 0.55% to 0.8%. This specimen was CD4+ or CD8+ T cells sorted from blood, taken in a trial of the OX40 agonist ivuxolimab. Receptor source: an adult with an advanced solid tumor such as melanoma, head and neck, liver or kidney cancer.

The gene calls are TRBV25-1 and TRBJ1-2; 10 bases match TRBD1. Trimming took 5 bases from V and 3 from J; bases not matched to a gene: 3. Germline V gene lookup returns CDR1 MGHDK and CDR2 SYGVNS. The CDR3 length is 14 residues. Written as DNA, the CDR3 is TGTGCCAGCAGTAGAGGACAGGGGGACTATGGCTACACCTTC. Translating it yields CASSRGQGDYGYTF.

The rearrangement uses TRBV5-6 and TRBJ2-3; D may be TRBD1 (5 bases). Germline V gene sequence: CDR1 SGHDT, CDR2 YYEEEE. The CDR3 loop spans 17 amino acids. V was cut by 5 bases and J by 0 bases, with 19 bases left in between. CDR3 in amino acids: CASSFRSWTPSTDTQYF. The CDR3, as DNA: TGTGCCAGCAGTTTTCGGAGCTGGACACCTAGCACAGATACGCAGTATTTT.

This chain connects TRBV11-3 to TRBJ2-1, with 8 bases aligning to TRBD2. V shed 1 base and J 8 bases; nucleotides not matched to a gene: 4. Germline CDR1 SGHNT, CDR2 YENEEA. This CDR3 is 14 amino acids long. CDR3 bases: TGTGCCAGCAGCTTAGGGTTCGGGGGGGATGAGCAGTTCTTC. Amino acids: CASSLGFGGDEQFF. The full variable domain, rest sourced from reference TRBV11-3 and TRBJ2-1, is EAGVVQSPRYKIIEKKQPVAFWCNPISGHNTLYWYLQNLGQGPELLIRYENEEAVDDSQLPKDRFSAERLKGVDSTLKIQPAELGDSAVYLCASSLGFGGDEQFFGPGTRLTVL.

The rearrangement joins TRBV2 to TRBJ2-7, with TRBD1 identical over 7 bases. Germline V gives CDR1 SNHLY, CDR2 FYNNEI. This CDR3 is 14 amino acids long. V shed 7 bases and J 1 base; nucleotides not matched to a gene: 7. CDR3 sequence: CASIEQGLSYEQYF. In nucleotides, the CDR3 is TGTGCCAGCATCGAACAGGGGCTGTCCTACGAGCAGTACTTC. The full variable domain, completed using reference TRBV2 and TRBJ2-7, is EPEVTQTPSHQVTQMGQEVILRCVPISNHLYFYWYRQILGQKVEFLVSFYNNEISEKSEIFDDQFSVERPDGSNFTLKIRSTKLEDSAMYFCASIEQGLSYEQYFGPGTRLTVT.

The genes are TRBV7-2 and TRBJ2-1; a possible D gene is TRBD1 (5 bases). The CDR3 has 13 amino acids. The germline V gene encodes CDR1 SGHTA and CDR2 FQGNSA. Trimming shortened V by 1 base and J by 12 bases, and 13 bases separated the two germline ends. The CDR3 bases are TGTGCCAGCAGCTTAGACCCGGACAAACGGCAGTTCTTC. Its protein is CASSLDPDKRQFF.

This sequence joins TRBV7-9 and TRBJ2-2; D ambiguous. V gave up 4 bases and J gave up 4 bases, with 16 bases separating them. The germline gives CDR1 SEHNR, CDR2 FQNEAQ (reference sequence). CDR3 length equals 16 residues. CDR3 bases: TGTGCCAGCAGCTCCGACGCCCAGTTACTCACCGGGGAGCTGTTTTTT. Translating gives CASSSDAQLLTGELFF.

The chain recombines TRBV27 with TRBJ1-1; 8 nucleotides match TRBD1. The CDR3 covers 12 residues. After removal of 5 bases from V and 8 bases from J, the junction contained 4 bases not matched to a gene. CDR1 MNHEY and CDR2 SMNVEV come from the germline V gene (reference sequence). The CDR3, as DNA: TGTGCCAGCAGTCAAAGACAGGGGGAAGCTTTCTTT. It codes for CASSQRQGEAFF.

The genes are TRBV5-5 and TRBJ1-1; D gene uncertain. Trimming cost V 4 bases and J 0 bases, with 10 bases left between them. Germline V gene lookup returns CDR1 SGHKS and CDR2 YYEKEE (reference sequence). The CDR3 contains 14 residues. This CDR3 reads CASSGLSMNTEAFF. The CDR3 DNA sequence: TGTGCCAGCAGCGGACTCTCGATGAACACTGAAGCTTTCTTT.

CDR3 amino acids: CASGLARDSFVNTEAFF. The CDR3 coding sequence is TGTGCTAGTGGTTTGGCCCGGGACAGCTTCGTGAACACTGAAGCTTTCTTT. The rearrangement uses TRBV12-5 and TRBJ1-1, with 7 bases fitting TRBD1. From germline, CDR1 is LGHNT and CDR2 FRNRAP. V lost 1 base to trimming and J lost 0 bases; unmatched junction nucleotides: 8. This CDR3 has 17 amino acids.

The V gene is TRBV21-1, the J gene TRBJ2-7. TRBV21-1 is classified as a pseudogene. This CDR3 contains 15 residues. The CDR3 sequence is CASSKGGREEHEQYF. CDR3 in DNA: TGTGCCAGCAGCAAAGGGGGAAGGGAAGAGCACGAGCAGTACTTC.

This clone was seen a handful of times. Here the CDR3 reads CARSTDRGSPNQPQHF. DNA for the CDR3: TGTGCCAGAAGCACTGACAGGGGATCCCCCAATCAGCCCCAGCATTTT. This chain links TRBV5-3 with TRBJ1-5; 8 bases are shared with TRBD1. TRBV5-3 counts as an open reading frame of uncertain function. V was clipped by 4 bases and J by 3 bases; unmatched bases: 9. The CDR3 consists of 16 residues.

The rearrangement joins TRBV18 to TRBJ1-1; D ambiguous. CDR1 and CDR2 from the germline V gene are KGHSH and LQKENI. This CDR3 spans 14 amino acids. Trimming stripped 3 bases from V and 0 bases from J, with 8 bases between. The CDR3 region is CASSPAIMNTEAFF. The CDR3 nucleotides read TGTGCCAGCTCACCGGCCATAATGAACACTGAAGCTTTCTTT.

The chain joins TRBV19 to TRBJ2-1; 12 positions agree with TRBD2. J lost 6 bases, V lost 6 bases, and 6 bases had no gene match. CDR1 is LNHDA and CDR2 is SQIVND in the germline V gene (reference sequence). The CDR3 has 15 amino acids. The CDR3 sequence: CASSLLAGGANEQFF. CDR3 bases: TGTGCCAGTAGCCTCCTAGCGGGAGGGGCCAATGAGCAGTTCTTC.

The chain has TRBV28 and TRBJ2-3; no firm D call. Germline V gives CDR1 MDHEN, CDR2 SYDVKM. Between the trimmed V and J ends, which lost 3 bases and 6 bases, there was a span of 10 bases. There are 13 residues in the CDR3. CDR3 nucleotide sequence: TGTGCCAGCAGTTTCGCTGGGTTGGATACGCAGTATTTT. It yields the protein CASSFAGLDTQYF. The complete variable domain, with remaining parts taken from reference TRBV28 and TRBJ2-3, reads DVKVTQSSRYLVKRTGEKVFLECVQDMDHENMFWYRQDPGLGLRLIYFSYDVKMKEKGDIPEGYSVSREKKERFSLILESASTNQTSMYLCASSFAGLDTQYFGPGTRLTVL.

The gene calls are TRBV5-6 and TRBJ2-5; TRBD1 matches 12 bases. Germline values: CDR1 SGHDT, CDR2 YYEEEE. The CDR3 covers 16 residues. With 2 bases clipped from V and 3 bases from J, the junction kept 5 bases outside the gene matches. This CDR3 is CASSLRDRGQEETQYF. CDR3 bases: TGTGCCAGCAGCTTAAGGGACAGGGGGCAAGAAGAGACCCAGTACTTC.

The chain combines TRBV7-9 with TRBJ2-3; D call uncertain. V shed 5 bases and J shed 2 bases, with 14 bases lying between them. CDR3 length: 15 residues. Germline V gene sequence: CDR1 SEHNR, CDR2 FQNEAQ (reference sequence). The CDR3 loop reads CASSTSRAPTDTQYF. The CDR3, as DNA: TGTGCCAGCAGCACCAGTAGGGCCCCCACAGATACGCAGTATTTT. Full variable domain (missing parts from reference TRBV7-9 and TRBJ2-3): DTGVSQNPRHKITKRGQNVTFRCDPISEHNRLYWYRQTLGQGPEFLTYFQNEAQLEKSRLLSDRFSAERPKGSFSTLEIQRTEQGDSAMYLCASSTSRAPTDTQYFGPGTRLTVL.

This chain links TRBV5-1 with TRBJ2-1; D not resolved. Germline CDR1 is SGHRS and CDR2 is YFSETQ. V lost 0 bases, J lost 13 bases, and 8 bases lay in between. This CDR3 contains 11 residues. The CDR3 DNA reads TGCGCCAGCAGCTTGGGCCAGAGACAGTTCTTC. This sequence encodes CASSLGQRQFF.

The count of this clone is one. V is TRBV4-3 and J is TRBJ2-3, with 7 bases fitting TRBD2. The length of the CDR3 is 16 residues. The germline gives CDR1 LGHNA, CDR2 YSLEER. V shed 8 bases and J 0 bases; nucleotides not matched to a gene: 11. CDR3 residues: CASRTLAASSTDTQYF. The CDR3 DNA is TGCGCCAGCCGAACCCTAGCGGCCTCTAGCACAGATACGCAGTATTTT.

The rearrangement links TRBV30 to TRBJ1-2; D is unresolved. The CDR3 spans 13 residues. Germline lookup yields CDR1 GTSNPN and CDR2 SVGIG (reference sequence). V lost 0 bases and J 4 bases, leaving 9 bases between the germline ends. The CDR3 protein is CAWSVTASYGYTF. CDR3 nucleotides: TGTGCCTGGAGTGTAACCGCTTCCTATGGCTACACCTTC.

V and J are TRBV16 and TRBJ1-5; D ambiguous. CDR1 KGHSY and CDR2 FQNENV come from the germline V gene. V dropped 2 bases and J dropped 5 bases, with 7 bases sitting between them. The CDR3 contains 13 residues. In DNA, the CDR3 is TGTGCCAGCAGCCAAAATCGGGATCAGCCCCAGCATTTT. Protein product: CASSQNRDQPQHF.

Written as DNA, the CDR3 is TGTGCCAGCAGTTTGGGGACACTAGCGGACAGGACCGTACAGACCCAGTACTTC. This encodes CASSLGTLADRTVQTQYF. V and J are TRBV28 and TRBJ2-5; maybe TRBD2 (8 bases). The germline V gene encodes CDR1 MDHEN and CDR2 SYDVKM. The CDR3 extends over 18 amino acids. The V end was cut by 3 bases, the J end by 6 bases, with 26 bases between. The full variable domain, its missing parts supplied by reference TRBV28 and TRBJ2-5, is DVKVTQSSRYLVKRTGEKVFLECVQDMDHENMFWYRQDPGLGLRLIYFSYDVKMKEKGDIPEGYSVSREKKERFSLILESASTNQTSMYLCASSLGTLADRTVQTQYFGPGTRLLVL.